A selection of T cell receptor beta chains follows, all from one sample in a study of human T cells and chemical hapten exposure. MiXCR, run by TCRdb on the RACE reads, gives a single entry per CDR3 protein. The sample lists roughly 90,000 distinct CDR3 sequences, approximately 11% seen once, with roughly 1% in the top ten. This specimen consisted of whole blood, obtained in connection with sensitization to the hapten diphenylcyclopropenone (DPC). The receptors were gathered from a woman aged 25-40 years with alopecia areata. Some clones in this sample may be carry-over from other donors' samples. The CDR3 runs from the conserved cysteine through the conserved F or W. Fields, in order: CDR3 protein, CDR3 DNA, D gene, V gene, J gene, clone size. A D gene is named only where the DNA matches it firmly. Clone sizes are given selectively: once, few, many, or a class where the clone is expanded.

CSARGAGFANEQYF	TGCAGTGCTAGAGGCGCGGGATTCGCAAACGAGCAGTACTTC	.	TRBV20-1	TRBJ2-7	many
CASSYRTGGLAFF	TGTGCCAGCAGCTATCGGACAGGGGGCTTAGCTTTCTTT	TRBD1	TRBV7-2	TRBJ1-1	many
CASSLAPSPGELFF	TGTGCCAGCAGCTTAGCCCCCTCCCCAGGGGAGCTGTTTTTT	.	TRBV7-9	TRBJ2-2	few
CASSLSFGSYNEQFF	TGTGCCAGCAGCTTATCTTTCGGCTCCTACAATGAGCAGTTCTTC	.	TRBV7-3	TRBJ2-1	many
CASSWEGVEQFF	TGTGCCAGCAGCTGGGAGGGTGTTGAGCAGTTCTTC	TRBD2	TRBV7-6	TRBJ2-1	many
CASSGSGRAPDTQYF	TGCGCCAGCAGCGGTAGCGGGAGGGCCCCAGATACGCAGTATTTT	TRBD2	TRBV5-1	TRBJ2-3	once
CSASGTSGSGQETQYF	TGCAGTGCTAGTGGGACTAGCGGGAGTGGCCAAGAGACCCAGTACTTC	TRBD2	TRBV20-1	TRBJ2-5	many
CASSHGTQAGGPRYQETQYF	TGTGCCAGCAGCCATGGGACCCAAGCGGGAGGGCCAAGGTACCAAGAGACCCAGTACTTC	TRBD2	TRBV7-9	TRBJ2-5	many
CAISETGTYGYTF	TGTGCCATCAGCGAGACAGGGACCTATGGCTACACCTTC	TRBD1	TRBV10-3	TRBJ1-2	few
CASSLSGTGSFPLHF	TGTGCCAGCAGCTTATCAGGGACAGGGAGTTTCCCCCTCCACTTT	TRBD1	TRBV11-2	TRBJ1-6	.
CASSSRERTYNEQFF	TGTGCCAGCAGTTCCAGAGAACGAACCTACAATGAGCAGTTCTTC	.	TRBV6-2/TRBV6-3	TRBJ2-1	.
CASSPPGTSGGYNEQFF	TGTGCCAGCAGCCCGCCCGGGACTAGCGGGGGATACAATGAGCAGTTCTTC	TRBD2	TRBV5-5	TRBJ2-1	few
CASSPGGLTLSYEQYF	TGCGCCAGCAGCCCCGGCGGACTGACCCTCTCCTACGAGCAGTACTTC	.	TRBV5-1	TRBJ2-7	.
CASTMKRSMDKNTGELFF	TGTGCCAGCACCATGAAAAGGTCGATGGACAAGAACACCGGGGAGCTGTTTTTT	.	TRBV6-2/TRBV6-3	TRBJ2-2	many
CASSLYRADTGELFF	TGTGCCAGCAGCTTATACAGGGCCGACACCGGGGAGCTGTTTTTT	.	TRBV7-9	TRBJ2-2	many
CSVDILADTQYF	TGCAGCGTTGATATCCTAGCAGATACGCAGTATTTT	.	TRBV29-1	TRBJ2-3	many
CASSFITGTSYEQYF	TGCGCCAGCAGCTTCATCACCGGCACTTCCTACGAGCAGTACTTC	.	TRBV5-1	TRBJ2-7	many
CSARKGMDTEAFF	TGCAGTGCTAGAAAGGGGATGGACACTGAAGCTTTCTTT	.	TRBV20-1	TRBJ1-1	many
CAISAGDTEAFF	TGTGCCATCAGTGCCGGAGACACTGAAGCTTTCTTT	.	TRBV10-3	TRBJ1-1	few
CASRNTGGGEKLFF	TGTGCCAGCAGGAATACAGGGGGGGGTGAAAAACTGTTTTTT	TRBD1	TRBV6-5	TRBJ1-4	many
CASSLVQGGTEAFF	TGCGCCAGCAGCTTGGTTCAGGGAGGGACTGAAGCTTTCTTT	.	TRBV5-1	TRBJ1-1	many
CSAKDRQNTEAFF	TGCAGCGCAAAAGACAGGCAGAACACTGAAGCTTTCTTT	.	TRBV29-1	TRBJ1-1	few
CSVRTSGQETQYF	TGCAGCGTAAGGACTAGCGGCCAAGAGACCCAGTACTTC	TRBD2	TRBV29-1	TRBJ2-5	few
CASSAGGGYGYTF	TGTGCCAGCAGTGCAGGGGGCGGCTATGGCTACACCTTC	TRBD1	TRBV12-3/TRBV12-4	TRBJ1-2	many
CASNDPGQVLYEQYF	TGTGCCAGCAATGACCCGGGACAGGTTTTGTACGAGCAGTACTTC	TRBD1	TRBV6-2/TRBV6-3	TRBJ2-7	.
CASSLDPSTDTQYF	TGTGCCAGCAGCCTGGACCCCAGCACAGATACGCAGTATTTT	.	TRBV13	TRBJ2-3	many
CASSLNPAAYEQYF	TGTGCCAGCAGTTTGAACCCTGCGGCCTACGAGCAGTACTTC	.	TRBV12-3/TRBV12-4	TRBJ2-7	.
CASRLMNTEAFF	TGTGCCAGCAGGTTGATGAACACTGAAGCTTTCTTT	.	TRBV5-5	TRBJ1-1	many
CASSLGTGGHERQPQHF	TGTGCCAGCAGTTTAGGGACAGGGGGTCATGAGCGTCAGCCCCAGCATTTT	TRBD1	TRBV28	TRBJ1-5	many
CASSSKGSTNTGELFF	TGTGCCAGCAGTTCAAAGGGGAGTACGAACACCGGGGAGCTGTTTTTT	.	TRBV28	TRBJ2-2	.
CASSLAGTVRQPQHF	TGTGCCAGCAGTTTAGCCGGGACCGTTAGACAGCCCCAGCATTTT	.	TRBV27	TRBJ1-5	many
CSARYPGQGNEKLFF	TGCAGTGCTAGGTACCCGGGACAGGGTAATGAAAAACTGTTTTTT	TRBD1	TRBV20-1	TRBJ1-4	few
CASSEFAGAANYGYTF	TGTGCCAGCAGTGAATTCGCGGGAGCCGCTAACTATGGCTACACCTTC	.	TRBV6-1	TRBJ1-2	.
CASPGPGSPYEQYF	TGTGCCAGCCCGGGACCAGGTAGTCCCTACGAGCAGTACTTC	.	TRBV7-3	TRBJ2-7	many
CASSGAIEQFF	TGTGCCAGCAGTGGAGCAATTGAGCAGTTCTTC	.	TRBV2	TRBJ2-1	.
CASSQDTHTGELFF	TGTGCCAGCAGCCAAGATACCCACACCGGGGAGCTGTTTTTT	.	TRBV3-1	TRBJ2-2	.
CSIVSGTDTQYF	TGCAGTATCGTGTCGGGCACAGATACGCAGTATTTT	.	TRBV20-1	TRBJ2-3	.
CAISGGTNEQFF	TGTGCCATCAGTGGCGGGACAAATGAGCAGTTCTTC	.	TRBV10-3	TRBJ2-1	.
CSAPENSAYEQYF	TGCAGTGCACCCGAGAATTCGGCTTACGAGCAGTACTTC	.	TRBV20-1	TRBJ2-7	few
CASSRGTGANVLTF	TGCGCCAGCAGTAGAGGTACTGGGGCCAACGTCCTGACTTTC	.	TRBV5-1	TRBJ2-6	.
CASSLQTSNYGYAF	TGCGCCAGCAGCTTGCAAACCTCTAACTATGGCTACGCCTTC	.	TRBV5-1	TRBJ1-2	.
CASSLGGDPQAFF	TGTGCCAGCAGTTTAGGCGGGGACCCACAAGCTTTCTTT	.	TRBV28	TRBJ1-1	few
CASSLTGDRPLSEQYF	TGTGCCAGCAGCTTAACTGGGGACAGGCCTCTTTCCGAGCAGTACTTC	TRBD1	TRBV7-3	TRBJ2-7	few
CASSEEGINSPLHF	TGCGCCAGCAGTGAAGAGGGGATTAATTCACCCCTCCACTTT	.	TRBV10-1	TRBJ1-6	many
CSASPGINEQFF	TGCAGTGCTAGCCCCGGGATCAATGAGCAGTTCTTC	.	TRBV20-1	TRBJ2-1	few
CASSQGTVNTIYF	TGTGCCAGCAGCCAAGGGACAGTTAACACCATATATTTT	.	TRBV3-1	TRBJ1-3	.
CASSLRTNQPQHF	TGTGCCAGCAGTTTGCGGACGAATCAGCCCCAGCATTTT	.	TRBV12-3/TRBV12-4	TRBJ1-5	few
CASSPAGRAETQYF	TGTGCCAGCAGCCCCGCCGGGCGCGCAGAGACCCAGTACTTC	.	TRBV7-9	TRBJ2-5	many
CASSLVGSWQFF	TGCGCCAGCAGCTTGGTGGGGAGTTGGCAGTTCTTC	.	TRBV5-1	TRBJ2-1	.
CASSLYKGSGANVLTF	TGTGCCAGCAGCTTGTATAAGGGGTCTGGGGCCAACGTCCTGACTTTC	.	TRBV5-8	TRBJ2-6	many
CASSWTGSQETQYF	TGTGCCAGCAGCTGGACAGGCTCTCAAGAGACCCAGTACTTC	TRBD1	TRBV7-9	TRBJ2-5	many
CSAIQGLNTEAFF	TGCAGTGCTATTCAGGGACTGAACACTGAAGCTTTCTTT	.	TRBV20-1	TRBJ1-1	many
CSARRSGRDLAKNIQYF	TGCAGTGCCAGGCGCAGCGGGAGGGACTTAGCCAAAAACATTCAGTACTTC	TRBD2	TRBV20-1	TRBJ2-4	many
CASSQDGTSGNTIYF	TGCGCCAGCAGCCAAGACGGGACCTCTGGAAACACCATATATTTT	.	TRBV4-1	TRBJ1-3	.
CASSLLSQETQYF	TGTGCCAGCAGTTTACTCAGCCAAGAGACCCAGTACTTC	.	TRBV28	TRBJ2-5	.
CSVIPGTGGTGELFF	TGCAGCGTGATTCCCGGGACAGGTGGAACCGGGGAGCTGTTTTTT	TRBD1	TRBV29-1	TRBJ2-2	many
CATSRDISFGATNTGELFF	TGTGCCACCAGCAGAGATATATCCTTCGGGGCTACAAACACCGGGGAGCTGTTTTTT	.	TRBV15	TRBJ2-2	.
CASRPSGTGGSGANVLTF	TGTGCCAGCAGACCCTCCGGGACAGGGGGCTCTGGGGCCAACGTCCTGACTTTC	TRBD1	TRBV27	TRBJ2-6	many